This TCR delta chain was observed in a study of gamma-delta chains in newborns, infants, children. Whole-study context: Microbial exposure reportedly drives polyclonal innate γδ T cell expansion after birth.

Germline V gives CDR1 GEAIGNYY, CDR2 EKD. V lost 3 bases, J lost 0 bases, and 7 bases stayed unmatched. The CDR3 loop spans 18 amino acids. TCRdb reanalyzed the reads using CATT. This table holds about 5,100 delta-chain clones, around 5% found once. This rearrangement joins TRDV2 to TRDJ3, with TRDD3 matching over 7 bases. The clonotype was recovered from a child who was a newborn, infant or young child, either healthy, febrile or measles-vaccinated (not recorded which). Input material: blood. The CDR3 here is CACDAMGESSWDTRQMFF. The CDR3 DNA sequence: TGTGCCTGTGACGCCATGGGGGAGAGCTCCTGGGACACCCGACAGATGTTTTTC.